The TCR beta chain under discussion was sequenced for a study of cytomegalovirus exposure and HLA in healthy donors. Overall study results and limits: Many donors carried some public TCRs, although rarity characterized most TCR sequences.

V lost 6 bases and J lost 2, with 11 bases in between. The CDR3 is 14 residues long. Germline loops: CDR1 SGHTA, CDR2 FQGNSA. Concerning this clone itself: The target antigen is unknown.

PCR was performed using 60 Vbeta and 13 Jbeta primers. Repertoires were generated with immunoSEQ multiplex PCR, while TCRdb's copy carries only in-frame clones and drops some. The sample consists of roughly 150,000 clones, roughly 84% of them appearing once. The source of this sequence is a boy aged 2 to 10 in good health and CMV-seronegative. Sequencing used PBMCs. This chain joins TRBV7-2 and TRBJ1-3; tentative D call: TRBD1 (5 bases). CDR3 bases: TGTGCCAGCAGGGTAGGCAGGGCTGGAAACACCATATATTTT. This sequence encodes CASRVGRAGNTIYF.